This entry features one TCR beta chain sequence. Its antigen is unknown. The germline gives CDR1 LNHDA, CDR2 SQIVND (reference sequence). The CDR3 runs 14 residues. The V gene lost 4 bases and the J gene lost 3 bases, with 10 bases spanning the gap. This specimen belongs to a study of radiotherapy plus CTLA-4 blockade in lung cancer. Study information: Across the patients, objective responses occurred in approximately 18%, and disease control in approximately 30%.

TCRdb's table, derived via immunoSEQ multiplex PCR, lists solely in-frame clones and lacks some. The sample carries approximately 33,000 clones, around 73% recorded once. Study-wide results and limits: Dynamics of early blood T cell clones, together with interferon-beta, were reportedly the best predictors of response.

With ipilimumab providing CTLA-4 blockade, focal radiation was administered to patients who had chemo-refractory metastatic non-small-cell lung cancer. The TCR sequence derives from a human donor with non-small cell lung cancer who had stable disease on radiotherapy plus ipilimumab. The sample here was peripheral blood, taken from a patient treated with radiotherapy plus ipilimumab. The chain combines TRBV19 with TRBJ1-5; D gene unclear. The CDR3 DNA reads as TGTGCCAGTAGTACAGGAGTCTTCAATCAGCCCCAGCATTTT. This sequence encodes CASSTGVFNQPQHF.